The present T cell receptor beta chain was sequenced within a study of T cell responses to AZD1222 COVID-19 vaccine (dated by TCRdb to the early 2020s). General notes on the study: A total of 230 or so trial participants underwent TCR sequencing, of whom 207 received two doses of AZD1222 and around 25 received two doses of the MenACWY control vaccine. Trial participants were enrolled into age subgroups of 18-55, 56-69 and 70-plus years, which contained roughly 150, 30 and 60 TCR-sequenced participants, respectively. Overall study results and their limits: After two AZD1222 doses, spike-specific TCR breadth and depth were significantly higher than at day 0 and than in MenACWY recipients. Participants were mostly white British and included more females than males, and it was suggested by the authors that clonal diversity may have been underestimated. Nearly half of unique spike-specific TCRs reportedly recognized epitopes outside regions mutated in the B.1.351 and B.1.1.7 variants. Conclusions about previously exposed vaccinees are limited because only six or seven AZD1222 recipients were SARS-CoV-2 seropositive at baseline. In the small 56-69-year group, the increase in depth fell short of significance, most likely because of low power. CD4 TCRs associated with the vaccine covered the entire spike protein, and the dominant responses were in regions 160-218 and 743-854. Because no day 14 peak-response samples were available, repertoires were characterized only after the peak T cell response.

The CDR3 numbers 13 residues from cysteine through phenylalanine. Of the read, only the CDR3 DNA is kept; its 39 bases are in frame from base 1. CDR1 and CDR2 (MNHNS, SASEGT) derive from the germline V gene. V is pared back by 2 bases and J by 2 bases, with 6 bases lying between the germline termini. In the paper's terms, the time point label means: about 28 days (+/-7) after the second vaccine dose. AZD1222 recipients whose second dose came at about 4 weeks and those whose second dose came at about 12 weeks were combined into one group, since spike-specific TCR depth and breadth did not differ between the two schedules. Samples from vaccinated people were obtained from the UK trials COV001 and COV002, which included a single-blind randomized controlled phase 2/3 trial of AZD1222 (ChAdOx1 nCoV-19) in healthy adults. Trial participant PBMC samples were collected at day 0 and day 28 after the second dose for TCRbeta chain sequencing.

The CDR3 regions of human TCRbeta chains were subjected to immunosequencing. The authors' analysis ran thus. Repertoire TCRs were checked for matches against a reference library of SARS-CoV-2-specific TCRs that had been generated using the MIRA antigen-specificity platform. Breadth meant the fraction of unique TCRs that were SARS-CoV-2-associated, whereas depth meant the fraction of total T cells that were SARS-CoV-2-associated. Using the MIRA data, each spike-specific TCR was assigned both to the spike region to which the TCR was reactive and to a CD4 or CD8 class. Log10-transformed breadth and depth values were compared by one-way ANOVA with Sidak's multiple comparisons tests. TCRdb limited this immuneACCESS table to in-frame rearrangements with V and J called. A share of clones is missing; checked studies link under half to unresolved V genes, and the rest is unexplained. V, J and clone size are taken as reported in that table, and D and trimming were inferred from the DNA itself. For this sample the table gives 100,000 to 140,000 clones, of which roughly 85% were detected only once. Around 4.7% of the sample lies in the top ten.

Comment on this clone: It lacks a known antigen. Per-base qualities were not stored, and no clone one base away is much larger.

The sample consisted of peripheral blood, taken 28 days after the second AZD1222 dose. The TCR sequence derives from an adult who received the AZD1222 COVID-19 vaccine. The rearranged segments are TRBV6-1 and TRBJ1-1; no D segment can be confidently identified. The CDR3: CASSELSNTEAFF. The DNA is TGTGCCAGCAGTGAACTCTCAAACACTGAAGCTTTCTTT.